A single sample is the source of the 24 T cell receptor beta chains below, sequenced in a study of blood T cells in healthy people across ages. For the second PCR, which ran for about 6 to 11 cycles, a sample-barcoded 5' primer and a J-beta primer mix were used. TCRdb passed the 5' RACE reads through MiXCR, listing each CDR3 protein once. The top ten hold 30% to 35% of the sample, which has hundreds of thousands of distinct CDR3 sequences, about half seen once. The specimen was blood. The receptors shown here come from a woman in her sixties in good health.

A note on this clonotype: Compared with germline, one end of the junction differs, possibly owing to a read error. The rearrangement joins TRBV20-1 to TRBJ2-3; D is unclear. Germline V gene lookup returns CDR1 DFQATT and CDR2 SNEGSKA (reference sequence). This CDR3 region has 10 residues. CDR3 protein: CRASPDTQYF. DNA of the CDR3: TGCAGGGCTAGTCCAGATACGCAGTATTTT.

V is TRBV18 and J is TRBJ2-7; perhaps D is TRBD1 or TRBD2 (5 bases each). V was trimmed by 5 bases and J by 7 bases, leaving 18 bases between them. This CDR3 has 14 amino acids. Germline CDR1 is KGHSH and CDR2 is LQKENI. The CDR3 nucleotides are TGTGCCAGCTCAGGCCGGGGCACCAACTCTGAGCAGTACTTC. Its translation: CASSGRGTNSEQYF.

CDR3: CSAQSRTAGELFF. The CDR3, as DNA: TGCAGTGCTCAATCCCGTACGGCCGGGGAGCTGTTTTTT. V usage is TRBV20-1 and J usage is TRBJ2-2; D unclear. Trimming took 5 bases from V and 6 from J, leaving 13 bases between them. There are 13 residues in the CDR3. From germline, CDR1 is DFQATT and CDR2 SNEGSKA (reference sequence).

In this sample, this clonotype turned up a few times. The chain is built from TRBV12-3 or TRBV12-4 and TRBJ1-1; TRBD1 might be the D (5 bases). There are 13 residues in the CDR3. V lost 5 bases and J 11 bases, leaving 18 bases between the germline ends. The CDR3 loop reads CASSLRGALVAFF. Here the CDR3 DNA reads TGTGCCAGCAGTCTTCGGGGCGCGCTGGTTGCTTTCTTT.

This chain connects TRBV5-1 to TRBJ2-5; possibly TRBD2 for D (6 bases). Trimming stripped 7 bases from V and 1 base from J, with 17 bases between. This CDR3 is 15 amino acids long. The germline V gene has CDR1 SGHRS and CDR2 YFSETQ. This chain's CDR3 is CASGLFGGSQETQYF. DNA for the CDR3: TGCGCCAGCGGCCTATTTGGGGGGTCCCAAGAGACCCAGTACTTC.

Worth noting for this clonotype: This sequence may be a read error, since a much larger clone differs from it by one base. This chain links TRBV6-4 with TRBJ2-5; D call uncertain. CDR1 is MRHNA, CDR2 SNTAGT, per germline. Trimming shortened V by 5 bases and J by 11 bases, and 24 bases separated the two germline ends. The CDR3 runs to 15 residues. CDR3 in amino acids: CASSTGPIFNNEQYF. As DNA, the CDR3 is TGTGCCAGCAGTACCGGGCCGATCTTTAATAATGAGCAGTACTTC.

The chain employs TRBV4-3 and TRBJ2-1; either TRBD1 or TRBD2 may fit D (6 bases each). The germline V gene has CDR1 LGHNA and CDR2 YSLEER. Trimming took 0 bases from V and 5 from J, leaving 14 bases between them. This CDR3 comprises 16 residues. In DNA, the CDR3 is TGCGCCAGCAGCCAAGATGTTCGGCGGGACAACAATGAGCAGTTCTTC. It is translated as CASSQDVRRDNNEQFF.

The chain combines TRBV30 with TRBJ2-7; D remains unclear. Germline CDR1 is GTSNPN and CDR2 is SVGIG (reference sequence). This CDR3 spans 11 amino acids. V was pared by 1 base and J by 4 bases, with 5 bases between. CDR3 sequence reads: CAWSGGYEQYF. The CDR3 bases are TGTGCCTGGAGTGGGGGATACGAGCAGTACTTC.

The V gene is TRBV6-6, the J gene TRBJ2-1; tentative D call: TRBD1 (5 bases). V lost 4 bases and J 5 bases, leaving 15 bases between the germline ends. Germline V gives CDR1 MNHNY, CDR2 SVGAGI (reference sequence). The CDR3 is 15 residues long. CDR3 DNA: TGTGCCAGCAGTTTCCAGGACACCCGTCACAATGAGCAGTTCTTC. The encoded protein is CASSFQDTRHNEQFF.

The V call is TRBV9, the J call TRBJ2-7; D unresolved. This CDR3 region has 15 residues. CDR1 and CDR2 from the germline V gene are SGDLS and YYNGEE. Between the trimmed V and J ends, which lost 0 bases and 0 bases, there was a span of 10 bases. The CDR3 spells CASSVAPLSSYEQYF. The DNA of the CDR3 is TGTGCCAGCAGCGTAGCCCCCTTGAGCTCCTACGAGCAGTACTTC.

This clonotype came up a few times. J is TRBJ2-1 and V is TRBV7-2; D might be TRBD1 or TRBD2, each matching 5 bases. The V gene's germline CDR1 is SGHTA and CDR2 FQGNSA. The V gene lost 2 bases and the J gene lost 7 bases, with 9 bases spanning the gap. The CDR3 has 13 residues. The CDR3 DNA reads as TGTGCCAGCAGCTTAAGCAGGGAGAATGAGCAGTTCTTC. It specifies CASSLSRENEQFF.

This chain uses TRBV29-1 with TRBJ2-3; 9 nucleotides match TRBD2. With 7 bases clipped from V and 2 bases from J, the junction kept 10 bases outside the gene matches. The CDR3 covers 15 residues. Germline CDR1 SQVTM, CDR2 ANQGSEA. For the CDR3, the DNA is TGCAGCGCTTCCTCTAGCGGGGAGAACACAGATACGCAGTATTTT. It is translated as CSASSSGENTDTQYF.

The chain joins TRBV6-2 or TRBV6-3 to TRBJ2-5; either TRBD1 or TRBD2 may fit D (5 bases each). The germline V gene has CDR1 MNHEY and CDR2 SVGEGT. Trimming pared 2 bases from V and 2 bases from J, leaving 12 bases between. The CDR3 extends over 15 amino acids. CDR3 nucleotide sequence: TGTGCCAGCAGTTACCGTCCGGGGCAGCAAGAGACCCAGTACTTC. This gives the protein CASSYRPGQQETQYF.

This clonotype was picked up one time. The chain recombines TRBV6-2 or TRBV6-3 with TRBJ1-6, with a tentative D call TRBD1 (5 bases). The CDR3 runs 15 residues. Germline V gene data show CDR1 as MNHEY and CDR2 as SVGEGT. Trimming left V 7 bases short and J 7 bases short, with 17 bases between. CDR3 protein: CASKLTGTSNSPLHF. The CDR3 nucleotides are TGTGCCAGCAAGCTCACGGGGACCTCAAATTCACCCCTCCACTTT.

The gene calls are TRBV19 and TRBJ1-1, with 8 bases identical to TRBD1. There are 16 residues in the CDR3. The trim removed 5 bases at V and 0 bases at J, leaving 8 bases unmatched. Per the germline V gene, CDR1 is LNHDA and CDR2 is SQIVND (reference sequence). CDR3 protein: CASSPGQGLMNTEAFF. The CDR3 DNA is TGTGCCAGTAGTCCCGGACAGGGACTAATGAACACTGAAGCTTTCTTT.

V and J are TRBV28 and TRBJ2-7, with TRBD1 identical over 7 bases. V shed 4 bases and J 6 bases; nucleotides not matched to a gene: 12. The length of the CDR3 is 15 residues. The germline CDR1 and CDR2 sequences are MDHEN and SYDVKM. For the CDR3, the DNA is TGTGCCAGCAGTTCGACAGGGAACCTACTACTCGAGCAGTACTTC. The encoded protein is CASSSTGNLLLEQYF.

This clonotype was seen a few times. CDR3 loop: CASSQTGIAKNIQYF. CDR3 DNA: TGTGCCAGCAGCCAAACAGGGATAGCCAAAAACATTCAGTACTTC. This chain links TRBV3-1 with TRBJ2-4; D perhaps matches TRBD1 (6 bases). The CDR3 is 15 residues long. Trimming removed 2 bases from V and 0 bases from J, with 8 bases in between. Germline V gene data show CDR1 as LGHDT and CDR2 as YNNKEL (reference sequence). Together with reference TRBV3-1 and TRBJ2-4, the CDR3 gives the full variable domain: DTAVSQTPKYLVTQMGNDKSIKCEQNLGHDTMYWYKQDSKKFLKIMFSYNNKELIINETVPNRFSPKSPDKAHLNLHINSLELGDSAVYFCASSQTGIAKNIQYFGAGTRLSVL.

This clonotype was counted a single time. Relative to the germline gene, one junction end is altered; a read error may explain this. The V gene is TRBV4-2, the J gene TRBJ2-3, with 10 positions matching TRBD2. CDR3 length: 17 residues. Germline CDR1 and CDR2: LGHNA and YNFKEQ. Here the CDR3 reads CASGQAQREGLTDTQYF. The CDR3 DNA sequence: TGTGCCAGCGGCCAAGCCCAGCGGGAGGGCCTTACAGATACGCAGTATTTT.

This clonotype was found a few times. The chain uses TRBV6-2 or TRBV6-3 and TRBJ2-1, with a tentative D call TRBD2 (5 bases). The CDR3 covers 13 residues. Trimming took off 1 base at V and 5 bases at J, with 6 bases between the two ends. Germline values: CDR1 MNHEY, CDR2 SVGEGT. CDR3 region: CASSYLTNNEQFF. As DNA, the CDR3 is TGTGCCAGCAGTTACTTGACTAACAATGAGCAGTTCTTC.

The chain has TRBV20-1 and TRBJ2-1, with 11 positions matching TRBD2. The CDR3 loop spans 18 amino acids. In germline, CDR1 is DFQATT, CDR2 SNEGSKA (reference sequence). After removal of 5 bases from V and 3 bases from J, the junction contained 15 bases not matched to a gene. The CDR3 bases are TGCAGTGCTGAGGACAGGGCACTAGCGGGAGAGTTCTACAATGAGCAGTTCTTC. As protein: CSAEDRALAGEFYNEQFF.

V gene TRBV7-9 combines with J gene TRBJ1-6, with TRBD1 as a possible D gene (5 bases). CDR1 is SEHNR and CDR2 is FQNEAQ in the germline V gene (reference sequence). The CDR3 covers 15 residues. Trimming removed 6 bases at V and 12 bases at J, with 21 bases between. The CDR3 DNA is TGTGCCAGCAGTCCTCCGGGACGGGGGGATGTACCCCTCCACTTT. Translation: CASSPPGRGDVPLHF.

The table lists this clonotype with many counts. The rearrangement uses TRBV5-1 and TRBJ2-5, with D perhaps matching TRBD2 (5 bases). The CDR3 sequence is 14 residues long. V lost 2 bases to trimming and J lost 2 bases, with 10 bases between them. Germline V gene data show CDR1 as SGHRS and CDR2 as YFSETQ. This CDR3 is CASSFSSRQETQYF. The CDR3 DNA reads TGCGCCAGCAGCTTCTCTAGCCGTCAAGAGACCCAGTACTTC. Full variable domain (rest looked up from reference TRBV5-1 and TRBJ2-5): KAGVTQTPRYLIKTRGQQVTLSCSPISGHRSVSWYQQTPGQGLQFLFEYFSETQRNKGNFPGRFSGRQFSNSRSEMNVSTLELGDSALYLCASSFSSRQETQYFGPGTRLLVL.

The chain links TRBV20-1 to TRBJ1-6; maybe TRBD1 (6 bases). The V gene lost 2 bases and the J gene lost 5 bases, with 10 bases spanning the gap. The CDR3 sequence is 14 residues long. Germline assignment: CDR1 DFQATT and CDR2 SNEGSKA (reference sequence). CDR3 residues: CSARLDSNNSPLHF. CDR3 sequence (DNA): TGCAGTGCTAGACTGGACAGCAATAATTCACCCCTCCACTTT.

This clonotype showed up many times. J is TRBJ2-1 and V is TRBV29-1; perhaps D is TRBD1 or TRBD2 (5 bases each). Germline V gives CDR1 SQVTM, CDR2 ANQGSEA. This CDR3 spans 13 amino acids. Trimming took 5 bases from V and 6 from J, leaving 14 bases between them. In DNA form, the CDR3 reads TGCAGCGTTCCCGGGACCACCGGCAATGAGCAGTTCTTC. Translation gives CSVPGTTGNEQFF.